The next 7 T cell receptor beta chains were all read from a single sample in a study of T cell repertoires in cytomegalovirus infection. TCRdb used MiXCR to reprocess the reads, holding one entry per CDR3 protein. The top ten hold 10% to 15% of the sample, which has about 310,000 distinct CDR3 sequences, approximately 25% seen once. These TCRs are of unknown antigen specificity. The sample consisted of cultured PBMCs, taken from culture after CMV antigen stimulation. The receptors here all came from a human donor in good health (CMV status not recorded). Some clones in this sample may be carry-over from other donors' samples.

In its sample, this clonotype was seen a few times. The chain carries TRBV11-2 and TRBJ2-7; 13 bases agree with TRBD2. The junction had 4 bases not matched to a gene; V was cut back by 4 bases and J by 4 bases. The germline CDR1 and CDR2 sequences are SGHAT and FQNNGV. The CDR3 has 15 residues. CDR3 residues: CASSWTSGSMYEQYF. CDR3 nucleotide sequence: TGTGCCAGCAGCTGGACTAGCGGGAGTATGTACGAGCAGTACTTC.

The chain employs TRBV20-1 and TRBJ1-1; D unclear. Germline CDR1 reads DFQATT; CDR2 reads SNEGSKA (reference sequence). CDR3 size: 14 residues. Trimming took 3 bases from V and 1 from J, leaving 12 bases between them. The CDR3 reads CSASDEAANTEAFF. The CDR3 DNA reads as TGCAGTGCTAGTGACGAGGCAGCGAACACTGAAGCTTTCTTT.

This clonotype has a count of ten or more. The gene calls are TRBV7-2 and TRBJ2-3; D is uncertain. Germline V CDR1 and CDR2: SGHTA, FQGNSA. V was clipped by 0 bases and J by 6 bases, with 1 base between them. The CDR3 contains 11 residues. For the CDR3, the DNA is TGTGCCAGCAGCTTAGCGGATACGCAGTATTTT. This sequence encodes CASSLADTQYF.

The chain uses TRBV6-2 or TRBV6-3 and TRBJ2-7; D possibly corresponds to TRBD1 (5 bases). V lost 6 bases to trimming and J lost 5 bases, with 17 bases between them. The CDR3 sequence is 14 residues long. The germline V gene has CDR1 MNHEY and CDR2 SVGEGT. CDR3 nucleotide sequence: TGTGCCAGCAGGACCCCTTGGGGCACTGACGAGCAGTACGTC. This gives the protein CASRTPWGTDEQYV.

This clonotype was seen ten or more times. The chain combines TRBV4-2 with TRBJ2-5; D not resolved. CDR3 length equals 12 residues. Germline assignment: CDR1 LGHNA and CDR2 YNFKEQ. V lost 0 bases and J lost 6, with 5 bases in between. CDR3 nucleotide sequence: TGTGCCAGCAGCCAAGACATCCAGACCCAGTACTTC. It is translated as CASSQDIQTQYF.

In its sample, this clonotype was seen a few times. The rearrangement uses TRBV2 and TRBJ2-3; D may match TRBD1 or TRBD2 (5 bases each). Germline values: CDR1 SNHLY, CDR2 FYNNEI. V shed 8 bases and J shed 4 bases, with 22 bases lying between them. CDR3 length: 16 amino acids. In DNA, the CDR3 is TGTGCCAGCCGAGGGGATGTGTTGGGGAAGGCAGATACGCAGTATTTT. It is translated as CASRGDVLGKADTQYF.

This clonotype occurred a few times. The chain has TRBV15 and TRBJ1-1; tentatively, D is TRBD1 (6 bases). V dropped 0 bases and J dropped 5 bases, with 13 bases sitting between them. The V gene's germline CDR1 is LNHNV and CDR2 YYDKDF (reference sequence). The CDR3 has 15 amino acids. The CDR3 is CATSRDGGLRTEAFF. DNA of the CDR3: TGTGCCACCAGCAGAGATGGGGGGCTGCGGACTGAAGCTTTCTTT. Combining the CDR3 with reference TRBV15 and TRBJ1-1 gives the whole variable domain DAMVIQNPRYQVTQFGKPVTLSCSQTLNHNVMYWYQQKSSQAPKLLFHYYDKDFNNEADTPDNFQSRRPNTSFCFLDIRSPGLGDTAMYLCATSRDGGLRTEAFFGQGTRLTVV.